This passage covers 19 T cell receptor beta chains from one sample sequenced in a study of response to subunit inactivated influenza vaccine. TCRdb independently ran MiXCR on the RT-PCR reads; one entry per CDR3 protein. The data hold fewer than 700,000 distinct CDR3 sequences, with around 13% observed a single time. The sequencing here drew on PBMCs from blood, taken roughly 46 days after vaccination. The receptors stem from a man aged 45-65 years who received an inactivated influenza vaccine.

In its sample, this clonotype was seen a few times. This rearrangement joins TRBV20-1 to TRBJ1-1; D is possibly TRBD1 (6 bases). Trimming cost V 2 bases and J 2 bases, with 15 bases left between them. CDR3 length equals 15 residues. Germline-derived CDR1 and CDR2 are DFQATT and SNEGSKA (reference sequence). The DNA of the CDR3 is TGCAGTGCTAGAACCCCCGCAGGGGCTAACACTGAAGCTTTCTTT. It encodes CSARTPAGANTEAFF.

The V gene is TRBV10-3, the J gene TRBJ2-7; D is tentatively TRBD1 or TRBD2 (6 bases each). This CDR3 is 15 amino acids long. Germline CDR1 is ENHRY and CDR2 is SYGVKD. Trimming took 2 bases from V and 3 from J, leaving 14 bases between them. The CDR3 region has the DNA TGTGCCATCAGTGAGGGAGGAGGGGGGATCTACGAGCAGTACTTC. It specifies CAISEGGGGIYEQYF.

In this sample, this clonotype turned up a few times. J is TRBJ1-1 and V is TRBV20-1; 7 bases fit TRBD1. The CDR3 covers 12 residues. With V trimmed by 6 bases and J by 7 bases, 8 bases remained unmatched. Germline V gives CDR1 DFQATT, CDR2 SNEGSKA (reference sequence). CDR3 nucleotides: TGCAGTGCAACAGGGGCCGTGGGTGAAGCTTTCTTT. Its translation is CSATGAVGEAFF.

The chain couples TRBV12-3 or TRBV12-4 to TRBJ2-7, with a possible D match to TRBD1 (6 bases). V lost 4 bases to trimming and J lost 5 bases, with 12 bases between them. The CDR3 has 13 amino acids. DNA for the CDR3: TGTGCCAGCAGTTCCACAGGGATCAACGAGCAGTACTTC. Amino acids: CASSSTGINEQYF.

Only a few counts were recorded for this clonotype. The CDR3: CASSTGTGTGYTF. Here the CDR3 DNA reads TGTGCCAGCAGTACCGGGACAGGGACCGGCTACACCTTC. The chain has TRBV12-3 or TRBV12-4 and TRBJ1-2, with 9 bases matching TRBD1. J was trimmed by 8 bases and V by 5 bases; bases with no gene match: 6. This CDR3 has 13 amino acids.

This clonotype was recorded a few times. The V and J genes are TRBV4-3 and TRBJ2-2, with D perhaps TRBD1 or TRBD2 (6 bases each). The CDR3 consists of 17 residues. Trimming took off 2 bases at V and 5 bases at J, with 18 bases between the two ends. CDR1 and CDR2 from the germline V gene are LGHNA and YSLEER. The CDR3 loop is CASSQHYGGFRTGELFF. The CDR3 DNA is TGCGCCAGCAGCCAACATTACGGGGGCTTTCGAACCGGGGAGCTGTTTTTT.

The chain employs TRBV7-9 and TRBJ1-2; TRBD1 aligns across 10 bases. J lost 5 bases, V lost 5 bases, and 8 bases had no gene match. From germline, CDR1 is SEHNR and CDR2 FQNEAQ (reference sequence). The CDR3 has 15 amino acids. CDR3 amino acids: CASSNRQGASYGYTF. DNA for the CDR3: TGTGCCAGCAGCAACAGACAGGGGGCGAGTTATGGCTACACCTTC. The full variable domain, completed using reference TRBV7-9 and TRBJ1-2, is DTGVSQNPRHKITKRGQNVTFRCDPISEHNRLYWYRQTLGQGPEFLTYFQNEAQLEKSRLLSDRFSAERPKGSFSTLEIQRTEQGDSAMYLCASSNRQGASYGYTFGSGTRLTVV.

This clonotype was seen at least ten times. The CDR3 nucleotides read TGTGCCATCAGTGTCCAGAGGGAACAGACCCAGTACTTC. As protein: CAISVQREQTQYF. V and J are TRBV10-3 and TRBJ2-5, with a weak D call TRBD2 (5 bases). The V end lost 4 bases, the J end lost 6 bases, and 12 bases lay between the germline ends. This CDR3 is built from 13 residues. The germline CDR1 and CDR2 sequences are ENHRY and SYGVKD.

The chain combines TRBV7-2 with TRBJ2-3; no definite D call. This CDR3 contains 14 residues. Germline-derived CDR1 and CDR2 are SGHTA and FQGNSA. The V end was cut by 5 bases, the J end by 6 bases, with 15 bases between. The DNA of the CDR3 is TGTGCCAGCAGCCCGCTCTCTAGGCTGGATACGCAGTATTTT. Translation gives CASSPLSRLDTQYF.

V gene TRBV12-3 or TRBV12-4 combines with J gene TRBJ2-7, with 7 bases identical to TRBD1. V lost 6 bases and J lost 3; bases outside the gene matches: 5. CDR3 length: 13 amino acids. The CDR3: CASSMDRCYEQYF. The CDR3, as DNA: TGTGCCAGCAGCATGGACAGGTGCTACGAGCAGTACTTC.

This clonotype was detected a few times. The chain is built from TRBV15 and TRBJ2-2; 9 nucleotides agree with TRBD1. Germline trimming cut 2 bases from V and 0 bases from J; bases unmatched to any gene: 1. This CDR3 comprises 16 residues. Per the germline V gene, CDR1 is LNHNV and CDR2 is YYDKDF (reference sequence). The CDR3 is CATSRTGGANTGELFF. The CDR3 DNA is TGTGCCACCAGCAGAACAGGGGGCGCGAACACCGGGGAGCTGTTTTTT.

This clonotype was seen ten or more times. This sequence joins TRBV12-3 or TRBV12-4 and TRBJ1-2; D unresolved. The CDR3 loop spans 13 amino acids. Trimming removed 0 bases at V and 7 bases at J, with 9 bases between. In nucleotides, the CDR3 is TGTGCCAGCAGTTTAGCAGGGCTCAGTGGCTACACCTTC. Protein product: CASSLAGLSGYTF.

This clonotype was seen a handful of times. The rearrangement uses TRBV20-1 and TRBJ2-1, with D perhaps matching TRBD1 (5 bases). Germline V gene data show CDR1 as DFQATT and CDR2 as SNEGSKA (reference sequence). The CDR3 contains 14 residues. The V end lost 5 bases, the J end lost 5 bases, and 16 bases lay between the germline ends. The DNA of the CDR3 is TGCAGTGCTCCCCCCCAGTGGGGCCACAATGAGCAGTTCTTC. Translation: CSAPPQWGHNEQFF.

This chain links TRBV13 with TRBJ2-2, with 9 bases matching TRBD2. The CDR3 totals 16 residues. The germline CDR1 and CDR2 sequences are PRHDT and FYEKMQ (reference sequence). V dropped 7 bases and J dropped 3; count of bases not matched to a gene: 9. The CDR3 region is CASTRGSGRHTGELFF. CDR3 sequence (DNA): TGTGCCAGCACCCGGGGGAGCGGGAGGCACACCGGGGAGCTGTTTTTT.

V is TRBV9 and J is TRBJ1-6, with TRBD1 as a possible D gene (6 bases). V gave up 4 bases and J gave up 6 bases, with 17 bases separating them. The germline CDR1 and CDR2 sequences are SGDLS and YYNGEE. The CDR3 consists of 16 residues. CDR3 sequence reads: CASSPHPTGANSPLHF. DNA of the CDR3: TGTGCCAGCAGCCCCCACCCGACAGGAGCTAATTCACCCCTCCACTTT.

This clonotype has at least ten counts. The chain uses TRBV12-3 or TRBV12-4 and TRBJ2-5; 7 bases align to TRBD1. CDR3 length: 15 amino acids. V trimming: 6 bases; J trimming: 6 bases; junction bases outside the gene matches: 13. CDR3 residues: CASSRTDREGKTQYF. In DNA form, the CDR3 reads TGTGCCAGCAGCCGCACCGACAGGGAAGGGAAGACCCAGTACTTC.

This clonotype was detected many times. The rearrangement links TRBV9 to TRBJ2-7, with 8 bases identical to TRBD1. CDR1 SGDLS and CDR2 YYNGEE come from the germline V gene. V lost 4 bases to trimming and J lost 1 base; unmatched junction nucleotides: 7. The CDR3 consists of 15 residues. The CDR3 sequence is CASSTGQGNSYEQYF. The DNA for the CDR3 is TGTGCCAGCAGCACCGGACAGGGAAATTCCTACGAGCAGTACTTC.

The chain employs TRBV29-1 and TRBJ1-5, with 7 bases fitting TRBD1. The CDR3 loop spans 15 amino acids. The junction had 12 bases not matched to a gene; V was cut back by 5 bases and J by 5 bases. Germline CDR1 SQVTM, CDR2 ANQGSEA. As DNA, the CDR3 is TGCAGCGTTAGAGAGGGACAGACGAGCTATCAGCCCCAGCATTTT. It yields the protein CSVREGQTSYQPQHF.

This clonotype was seen a few times. The chain joins TRBV7-2 to TRBJ2-7; D might be TRBD2 (6 bases). Trimming stripped 5 bases from V and 4 bases from J, with 24 bases between. This CDR3 region has 17 residues. Germline CDR1 reads SGHTA; CDR2 reads FQGNSA. DNA for the CDR3: TGTGCCAGCAGCCTAGGGGCGGGGACGACTAATTTATACGAGCAGTACTTC. Protein sequence: CASSLGAGTTNLYEQYF.